These T cell receptor beta chains were read from a single sample in a study of identical twins. From the 5' RACE reads, TCRdb called clonotypes with MiXCR, one entry per CDR3 protein. Here the sample spans approximately 600,000 distinct CDR3 sequences, around 7.4% being singletons. These data were also filed under a second study, of yellow fever vaccine responses in identical twins.

Specimen: PBMCs. Every receptor here comes from a woman between 18 and 30 years old in good health. Each CDR3 is given with its conserved first and last residue. The order of the fields is V gene, J gene, clone size, D gene, CDR3 DNA, CDR3 protein. A D gene is named only where the DNA matches it firmly. Some rows mark clone size as missing; the rest say once, few, many or name a class of expanded clone.

TRBV29-1	TRBJ2-1	many	TRBD1	TGCAGCGTATCCGGGACAGGGGGCGGGGGGATCGTTGGGCAGTTCTTC	CSVSGTGGGGIVGQFF
TRBV6-1	TRBJ2-5	many	.	TGTGCCAGCAGTGCCGGACTGGCCCAAGAGACCCAGTACTTC	CASSAGLAQETQYF
TRBV5-1	TRBJ1-3	many	.	TGCGCCAGCACCGCGGGACACTCTGGAAACACCATATATTTT	CASTAGHSGNTIYF
TRBV5-1	TRBJ2-3	.	TRBD2	TGCGCCAGCAGCTTCAGGAGCGGGGGAGGCAGAGATACGCAGTATTTT	CASSFRSGGGRDTQYF
TRBV11-2	TRBJ2-7	few	.	TGTGCCAGCAGCTTTAGACTAGAAGGGGGCGAGCAGTACTTC	CASSFRLEGGEQYF
TRBV7-9	TRBJ1-5	.	.	TGTGCCAGCAGCTTATTCCGGGACAACAATCAGCCCCAGCATTTT	CASSLFRDNNQPQHF
TRBV7-8	TRBJ1-1	few	.	TGTGCCAGCAGCTCCCCGACAGGAAAGATCACTGAAGCTTTCTTT	CASSSPTGKITEAFF
TRBV11-2	TRBJ2-5	.	TRBD2	TGTGCCAGCAGCTTCACTAGCGGGGCCCCTCAGGAGACCCAGTACTTC	CASSFTSGAPQETQYF
TRBV5-1	TRBJ2-3	.	.	TGCGCCAGCAGCTTGATGGCCAGGGCATCAGATACGCAGTATTTT	CASSLMARASDTQYF
TRBV9	TRBJ1-5	few	.	TGTGCCAGCAGCGTTGGCGGGGACAACAATCAGCCCCAGCATTTT	CASSVGGDNNQPQHF
TRBV6-1	TRBJ2-5	.	.	TGTGCCAGCAGTGGATCAGGGGTTTTAGAGACCCAGTACTTC	CASSGSGVLETQYF
TRBV12-3/TRBV12-4	TRBJ1-1	many	TRBD1	TGTGCCAGCAGTTTTTGGGGACAGGGGGCCGGCGTGGCTTTCTTT	CASSFWGQGAGVAFF
TRBV20-1	TRBJ1-1	.	.	TGCAGTGCAAACAGGGTTCACACTGAAGCTTTCTTT	CSANRVHTEAFF
TRBV11-1	TRBJ2-1	.	.	TGTGCCAGCACCAAATATCTCTACAGGGAGAGCTCCTACAATGAGCAGTTCTTC	CASTKYLYRESSYNEQFF
TRBV12-3/TRBV12-4	TRBJ1-1	many	TRBD1	TGTGCCAGCAGTTTAAGGTCAGGGGGTTACACTGAAGCTTTCTTT	CASSLRSGGYTEAFF
TRBV7-2	TRBJ2-2	few	.	TGTGCCAGACCGACTAGCAGGGGGGGGACCGGGGAGCTGTTTTTT	CARPTSRGGTGELFF
TRBV5-6	TRBJ2-3	few	TRBD2	TGTGCCAGCAGCCAGGGACTAGCGAGAACAGATACGCAGTATTTT	CASSQGLARTDTQYF
TRBV12-3/TRBV12-4	TRBJ2-7	many	.	TGTGCCAGCACCTCATCCCGACTCGAGCAGTACTTC	CASTSSRLEQYF
TRBV7-9	TRBJ2-3	few	TRBD1	TGTGCCAGCACCCTCTGGGACAGGCCCACGGATACGCAGTATTTT	CASTLWDRPTDTQYF
TRBV7-8	TRBJ2-5	few	.	TGTGCCAGCAGGGACCCAGGGGAGACCCAGTACTTC	CASRDPGETQYF
TRBV6-5	TRBJ1-1	.	TRBD1	TGTGCCAGCAGTTACTGGGAAGGGGGCCGGACTGAAGCTTTCTTT	CASSYWEGGRTEAFF
TRBV7-8	TRBJ1-2	.	.	TGTGCCAGCAGCCAAATCGGTCGGAGTGGCTACACCTTC	CASSQIGRSGYTF
TRBV3-1	TRBJ1-1	.	.	TGTGCCAGCAGCCAAGATTCCGGGGGGGCTGAAGCTTTCTTT	CASSQDSGGAEAFF
TRBV20-1	TRBJ2-1	few	TRBD2	TGCAGTGCCCCTCCCGCCAGCGGGGGGGATCTTGAGCAGTTCTTC	CSAPPASGGDLEQFF
TRBV7-9	TRBJ1-1	many	.	TGTGCCAGCAGCCACTTTCCTAAACAGGGAACCGAGGAAGCTTTCTTT	CASSHFPKQGTEEAFF
TRBV5-6	TRBJ1-1	.	.	TGTGCCAGCAGCTCGTCCCCCCAGGGGAACACTGAAGCTTTCTTT	CASSSSPQGNTEAFF
TRBV4-1	TRBJ2-1	many	TRBD2	TGCGCCAGCAGCCAAGATCGGGCTCTAGCGGGAGGGGGCGATGAGCAGTTCTTC	CASSQDRALAGGGDEQFF
TRBV7-2	TRBJ1-3	many	.	TGTGCCAGCAGCAAGACAGCTATTATTTTCTCTGGAAACACCATATATTTT	CASSKTAIIFSGNTIYF
TRBV5-1	TRBJ2-5	many	TRBD2	TGCGCCAGCAGCTCGTCCCCCGGGACTAGCAATTGGGGCTCCCTAGAGACCCAGTACTTC	CASSSSPGTSNWGSLETQYF
TRBV7-6	TRBJ2-5	once	.	TGTGCCAGCAGCCCCAACTGGGGGCCGGAGACCCAGTACTTC	CASSPNWGPETQYF
TRBV7-6	TRBJ2-1	.	.	TGTGCCAGCAGCTCCCGGGACTCCGACTACAATGAGCAGTTCTTC	CASSSRDSDYNEQFF
TRBV29-1	TRBJ2-1	many	.	TGCAGCGTTGAAGGGCAGAAATCCTACAATGAGCAGTTCTTC	CSVEGQKSYNEQFF
TRBV18	TRBJ2-1	.	.	TGTGCCAGCTCACTACGGGGCTGGGAAGGGCGTAGCAATGAGCAGTTCTTC	CASSLRGWEGRSNEQFF
TRBV4-1	TRBJ1-6	many	.	TGCGCCAGCAGCCAAGCTGGGGTTTCACCCCTCCACTTT	CASSQAGVSPLHF
TRBV12-5	TRBJ1-5	.	.	TGTGCTAGTGGTTTTTGGCTACTACAGGGTGTAAGCAATCAGCCCCAGCATTTT	CASGFWLLQGVSNQPQHF
TRBV3-1	TRBJ2-7	many	.	TGTGCCAGCGGTTCCCCCCGATACGAGCAGTACTTC	CASGSPRYEQYF
TRBV20-1	TRBJ1-1	few	TRBD1	TGCAGTGCTGTCAGGGGGCCCACTGAAGCTTTCTTT	CSAVRGPTEAFF
TRBV7-9	TRBJ1-4	.	.	TGTGCCAGCAGTTCGGGGGACACCTACAATGAAAAACTGTTTTTT	CASSSGDTYNEKLFF
TRBV7-9	TRBJ2-3	few	.	TGTGCCAGCATCCCCCGTCGACAGACTCGCACAGATACGCAGTATTTT	CASIPRRQTRTDTQYF
TRBV12-3/TRBV12-4	TRBJ1-1	few	TRBD1	TGTGCCAGCGGCGAGACAGGGGGAGGGGACACTGAAGCTTTCTTT	CASGETGGGDTEAFF
TRBV13	TRBJ2-7	.	TRBD1	TGTGCCAGCAGCACCGGGACAGGGAGCTCCTACGAGCAGTACTTC	CASSTGTGSSYEQYF
TRBV14	TRBJ2-1	.	.	TGTGCCAGCAGCCAAGTGTTACGGTACAATGAGCAGTTCTTC	CASSQVLRYNEQFF
TRBV4-1	TRBJ2-5	few	.	TGCGCCAGCAGCCAAGGCGGGCAGGGTTGGGAGACCCAGTACTTC	CASSQGGQGWETQYF
TRBV11-2	TRBJ2-5	.	.	TGTGCCAGCAGCTCCCTTAGGGGGATGAAGGGAGAGACCCAGTACTTC	CASSSLRGMKGETQYF
TRBV29-1	TRBJ2-3	.	TRBD1	TGCAGCGTTGAAAGGGCCCGGGACAGGTTAACAGCAGATACGCAGTATTTT	CSVERARDRLTADTQYF